Reported below is one T cell receptor (beta chain). Sequencing was performed with immunoSEQ multiplex PCR; in TCRdb, only in-frame clones are kept and a portion is missing. The data contain 35,000 to 55,000 clones, about 89% of them seen just once; the ten biggest clones take up about 14%. The data were taken from a study of blood T cell repertoires in COVID-19. Sequencing was done on a sample of peripheral blood. This TCR was recovered from a man between 65 and 85 years old with active COVID-19.

CDR3 nucleotide sequence: TGTGCCAGCAGTCCATCCCGCATTGGGGCGGTACACACCATATATTTT. Its protein is CASSPSRIGAVHTIYF. V gene TRBV14 combines with J gene TRBJ1-3, with TRBD1 as a possible D gene (5 bases). The CDR3 contains 16 residues. Germline V gene lookup returns CDR1 SGHDN and CDR2 FVKESK. V lost 6 bases and J lost 8, with 23 bases in between.